The T cell receptor beta chain described here comes from a study of blood T cells in healthy people across ages. The study's findings and limits: Percentage of naive T cells showed a strong correlation with TCR beta diversity. There were more naive CD4+ cells and higher diversity in long-lived donors than in aged donors.

This clonotype was counted between two and nine times. Its antigen is still unknown. A J-beta primer mix and a sample-barcoded 5' primer were used in a second PCR of roughly 7 to 12 cycles. TCRdb reanalysed the 5' RACE reads using MiXCR and keeps one entry per CDR3 protein. The sample has 700,000 or so distinct CDR3 sequences; about 43% are singletons. Isolated per sample were at least 6 million PBMCs. Per sample, at least 6 micrograms of total RNA were extracted. Looked up from germline, CDR1 is LGHNA and CDR2 is YNFKEQ. With 3 bases removed from V and 3 bases from J, the gap between germline ends came to 15 bases. The CDR3 is 15 residues long.

The TCR comes from a man older than 75 in good health. The sequencing sample was made of blood. The V gene is TRBV4-2, the J gene TRBJ2-7; D possibly corresponds to TRBD2 (6 bases). The CDR3 reads CASSHHQAEGYEQYF. CDR3 sequence (DNA): TGTGCCAGCAGCCACCATCAAGCGGAGGGCTACGAGCAGTACTTC.